A selection of T cell receptor beta chains follows, all from one sample in a study of blood T cells in healthy people across ages. Via MiXCR, TCRdb re-called the 5' RACE reads, giving one row per CDR3 protein. The sample lists approximately 780,000 distinct CDR3 sequences, roughly 26% occurring once. These same data were also listed under a study on T cells of mothers and their children.

Sequenced sample: blood. All receptors derive from a boy younger than 18 in good health. Each CDR3 is given with its conserved first and last residue. A D gene is named only where the DNA matches it firmly. Only some rows state a clone size, as once, few, many or a class for expanded clones.

few,TRBV6-1,TRBJ2-7,TRBD1,CASSEDPGTGAAEQYF,TGTGCCAGCAGCGAAGACCCGGGGACAGGGGCGGCCGAGCAGTACTTC
-,TRBV5-1,TRBJ2-7,-,CASSLASRSYEQYF,TGCGCCAGCAGCTTGGCCTCCCGCTCCTACGAGCAGTACTTC
-,TRBV27,TRBJ2-5,-,CASSPLIGLVETQYF,TGTGCCAGCAGTCCGCTTATAGGCCTTGTGGAGACCCAGTACTTC
-,TRBV27,TRBJ2-6,-,CASSPTGFPGANVLTF,TGTGCCAGCAGTCCCACCGGGTTCCCTGGGGCCAACGTCCTGACTTTC
-,TRBV4-2,TRBJ2-5,TRBD2,CASSQETSGGLETQYF,TGTGCCAGCAGCCAGGAGACTAGCGGGGGGTTGGAGACCCAGTACTTC
few,TRBV25-1,TRBJ1-2,-,CASSTADLYGYTF,TGTGCCAGCAGTACTGCGGACCTCTATGGCTACACCTTC
-,TRBV12-5,TRBJ2-2,TRBD2,CASGGIPGLGRTGELFF,TGTGCTAGTGGTGGGATACCGGGACTAGGGCGCACCGGGGAGCTGTTTTTT
few,TRBV6-1,TRBJ2-7,-,CASSEAGDQYF,TGTGCCAGCAGTGAAGCGGGGGACCAGTACTTC
-,TRBV4-2,TRBJ1-4,-,CASSQDWTAGNEKLFF,TGTGCCAGCAGCCAAGATTGGACAGCTGGGAATGAAAAACTGTTTTTT
-,TRBV6-2/TRBV6-3,TRBJ1-2,-,CASSRTGAFQWTYGYTF,TGTGCCAGCAGCCGGACGGGGGCATTTCAGTGGACCTATGGCTACACCTTC
few,TRBV3-1,TRBJ2-5,TRBD2,CASSLHRDYEETQYF,TGTGCCAGCAGCCTCCACCGGGACTACGAAGAGACCCAGTACTTC
few,TRBV4-1,TRBJ2-7,TRBD1,CASSQGTGLYEQYF,TGCGCCAGCAGCCAGGGGACAGGGTTATACGAGCAGTACTTC
few,TRBV7-2,TRBJ2-7,TRBD1,CASSFVPGQYEQYF,TGTGCCAGCAGCTTCGTTCCGGGACAGTACGAGCAGTACTTC
-,TRBV7-3,TRBJ1-3,-,CASSRGLRDTIYF,TGTGCCAGCAGCAGGGGTTTAAGGGACACCATATATTTT
-,TRBV9,TRBJ2-3,-,CASSRTNVMLDTQYF,TGTGCCAGCAGCCGAACAAACGTGATGTTGGATACGCAGTATTTT
-,TRBV6-1,TRBJ2-7,TRBD1,CASSEGGTGAYEQYF,TGTGCCAGCAGTGAAGGGGGGACAGGAGCCTACGAGCAGTACTTC
-,TRBV7-6,TRBJ2-4,-,CASSFAQSKGNIQYF,TGTGCCAGCAGCTTTGCACAATCAAAGGGCAACATTCAGTACTTC
-,TRBV12-3/TRBV12-4,TRBJ2-7,TRBD2,CASSLLAGGLYEQYF,TGTGCCAGCAGTTTACTAGCGGGGGGGCTATACGAGCAGTACTTC
-,TRBV10-2,TRBJ2-7,-,CASREKRREQYF,TGCGCCAGCAGGGAGAAGAGGAGGGAGCAGTACTTC
few,TRBV5-1,TRBJ2-5,TRBD2,CASSLPSGGASHQYF,TGCGCCAGCAGCCTCCCTAGCGGGGGGGCCTCTCACCAGTACTTC
few,TRBV4-1,TRBJ2-2,TRBD2,CASSQGPRTSGGVANTGELFF,TGCGCCAGCAGCCAAGGCCCCCGGACTAGCGGGGGGGTCGCGAACACCGGGGAGCTGTTTTTT
few,TRBV5-1,TRBJ1-2,-,CASSLIGADGHTF,TGCGCCAGCAGCCTGATCGGGGCGGATGGCCACACCTTC
-,TRBV5-1,TRBJ1-1,-,CASSLEGTNTEAFF,TGCGCCAGCAGCTTGGAAGGGACCAACACTGAAGCTTTCTTT
-,TRBV20-1,TRBJ1-1,-,CSASRTQGDTEAFF,TGCAGTGCTAGTCGGACCCAGGGAGACACTGAAGCTTTCTTT
-,TRBV29-1,TRBJ1-2,-,CSVEHVGEGGYTF,TGCAGCGTTGAACATGTAGGGGAGGGTGGCTACACCTTC
-,TRBV15,TRBJ2-3,-,CATKDTQYF,TGTGCCACCAAAGATACGCAGTATTTT
few,TRBV6-1,TRBJ2-7,TRBD1,CASSPPGTGGIAYEQYF,TGTGCCAGCAGTCCCCCAGGGACAGGGGGAATAGCTTACGAGCAGTACTTC
few,TRBV12-3/TRBV12-4,TRBJ1-1,-,CASSFSGGTEAFF,TGTGCCAGCAGCTTTTCCGGGGGCACTGAAGCTTTCTTT
few,TRBV10-3,TRBJ2-1,-,CAAHPGGLSEQFF,TGTGCCGCCCACCCGGGTGGGCTGAGTGAGCAGTTCTTC
-,TRBV20-1,TRBJ1-2,TRBD1,CSATAGQGSGYTF,TGCAGTGCGACAGCCGGACAGGGCAGCGGCTACACCTTC
-,TRBV7-9,TRBJ1-5,TRBD1,CASSLAGLTRTGENQPQHF,TGTGCCAGCAGCTTAGCGGGCCTCACCCGGACAGGCGAAAATCAGCCCCAGCATTTT
-,TRBV28,TRBJ2-2,-,CASRSGKGAGELFF,TGTGCCAGCAGATCGGGGAAAGGGGCCGGGGAGCTGTTTTTT
few,TRBV5-1,TRBJ1-5,-,CASSSGAGPQHF,TGCGCCAGCAGCTCGGGGGCAGGGCCCCAGCATTTT
-,TRBV6-5,TRBJ2-1,TRBD2,CASSRDRTRDEQFF,TGTGCCAGCAGTAGAGACCGGACTAGGGATGAGCAGTTCTTC
few,TRBV29-1,TRBJ2-7,-,CSVGGGDRVYEQYF,TGCAGCGTGGGGGGCGGAGACAGGGTCTACGAGCAGTACTTC
many,TRBV11-1,TRBJ2-5,TRBD1,CASSQTGGAETQYF,TGTGCCAGCAGCCAGACAGGGGGCGCGGAGACCCAGTACTTC
-,TRBV20-1,TRBJ2-5,-,CSAGLLRETQYF,TGCAGTGCAGGACTACTGAGAGAGACCCAGTACTTC
-,TRBV27,TRBJ2-7,-,CASSRLLPSYEQYF,TGTGCCAGCAGCCGACTACTCCCCTCCTACGAGCAGTACTTC
-,TRBV12-3/TRBV12-4,TRBJ2-3,-,CASSLRGPTDTQYF,TGTGCCAGCAGCCTAAGGGGCCCCACAGATACGCAGTATTTT
-,TRBV4-2,TRBJ2-3,TRBD2,CASSQAHSGGPTDTQYF,TGTGCCAGCAGCCAAGCCCATAGCGGGGGGCCCACAGATACGCAGTATTTT
-,TRBV6-5,TRBJ2-1,-,CASSYSPSRAGEQFF,TGTGCCAGCAGTTACTCCCCCTCTAGAGCCGGCGAGCAGTTCTTC
-,TRBV9,TRBJ2-7,-,CASSVEAGSYEQYF,TGTGCCAGCAGCGTAGAGGCAGGGAGCTACGAGCAGTACTTC
few,TRBV3-1,TRBJ2-5,TRBD2,CASSQGAGGSETQYF,TGTGCCAGCAGCCAAGGCGCCGGGGGGAGCGAGACCCAGTACTTC
few,TRBV7-8,TRBJ1-2,TRBD1,CASSPRTGTVYGYTF,TGTGCCAGCAGCCCTCGAACCGGGACAGTCTATGGCTACACCTTC
-,TRBV28,TRBJ2-3,TRBD1,CASRSGTGLTDTQYF,TGTGCCAGCAGATCCGGGACAGGGTTAACGGATACGCAGTATTTT
-,TRBV7-8,TRBJ2-5,-,CASTNLMGQETQYF,TGTGCCAGCACCAATTTGATGGGGCAAGAGACCCAGTACTTC
-,TRBV11-1,TRBJ1-6,-,CASSSPDSPLHF,TGTGCCAGCAGCTCTCCTGATTCACCCCTCCACTTT
-,TRBV2,TRBJ1-1,TRBD1,CASSFAPGTGVGTEAFF,TGTGCCAGCAGTTTCGCCCCCGGGACAGGGGTGGGCACTGAAGCTTTCTTT
-,TRBV3-1,TRBJ2-7,TRBD1,CASSQDTGAAYEQYF,TGTGCCAGCAGCCAAGATACAGGGGCAGCCTACGAGCAGTACTTC
-,TRBV10-2,TRBJ2-5,TRBD2,CASSEVRGGRTRETQYF,TGCGCCAGCAGTGAGGTGCGGGGGGGCCGCACAAGGGAGACCCAGTACTTC
-,TRBV6-2/TRBV6-3,TRBJ1-1,TRBD1,CASSYATGQRGTEAFF,TGTGCCAGCAGTTACGCGACGGGACAGAGGGGCACTGAAGCTTTCTTT
-,TRBV27,TRBJ2-5,-,CASSPTRGLRRQETQYF,TGTGCCAGCAGTCCGACCCGAGGGCTACGGCGCCAAGAGACCCAGTACTTC
-,TRBV10-3,TRBJ1-4,-,CAISESEGEKLFF,TGTGCCATCAGTGAGTCTGAGGGAGAAAAACTGTTTTTT
few,TRBV9,TRBJ2-6,-,CASSARTGNHSGANVLTF,TGTGCCAGCAGCGCCCGCACCGGGAACCACTCTGGGGCCAACGTCCTGACTTTC
-,TRBV12-3/TRBV12-4,TRBJ2-3,-,CASSFSVHTDTQYF,TGTGCCAGCAGTTTTAGCGTACACACAGATACGCAGTATTTT
few,TRBV20-1,TRBJ2-7,TRBD1,CSARDGQGNYEQYF,TGCAGTGCTAGAGATGGACAGGGAAATTACGAGCAGTACTTC
few,TRBV28,TRBJ2-7,-,CASSPPRRGEQYF,TGTGCCAGCAGTCCGCCTCGTCGGGGCGAGCAGTACTTC
few,TRBV5-1,TRBJ2-3,-,CASSFTEDTQYF,TGCGCCAGCAGCTTCACCGAAGATACGCAGTATTTT
few,TRBV7-9,TRBJ2-3,-,CASVGGASGDTQYF,TGTGCCAGCGTCGGGGGCGCATCTGGGGATACGCAGTATTTT
-,TRBV21-1,TRBJ2-7,-,CASISTESYEQYF,TGTGCCAGCATCTCGACAGAATCCTACGAGCAGTACTTC